The present T cell receptor beta chain was sequenced within a study of kidney transplant recipient with SARS-CoV-2 infection. The germline V gene encodes CDR1 SGHRS and CDR2 YFSETQ. CDR3 length: 15 residues. V was clipped by 0 bases and J by 4 bases; unmatched bases: 6. TCRdb re-derived calls from the reads in MiXCR, one entry per CDR3 protein. The sample contains roughly 230,000 distinct CDR3 sequences, around 26% of which appear only once. This clonotype was seen only a few times. Sample: a blood sample, taken at baseline and on day 111 from a kidney transplant recipient. The receptor was isolated from a male patient in his thirties who had COVID-19 and was a kidney transplant recipient. A subset of T cells may come from the graft donor. V usage is TRBV5-1 and J usage is TRBJ2-5, with TRBD1 matching 7 bases. In DNA form, the CDR3 reads TGCGCCAGCAGCTTGGGGACAGGTAACCCAGAGACCCAGTACTTC. As protein: CASSLGTGNPETQYF.